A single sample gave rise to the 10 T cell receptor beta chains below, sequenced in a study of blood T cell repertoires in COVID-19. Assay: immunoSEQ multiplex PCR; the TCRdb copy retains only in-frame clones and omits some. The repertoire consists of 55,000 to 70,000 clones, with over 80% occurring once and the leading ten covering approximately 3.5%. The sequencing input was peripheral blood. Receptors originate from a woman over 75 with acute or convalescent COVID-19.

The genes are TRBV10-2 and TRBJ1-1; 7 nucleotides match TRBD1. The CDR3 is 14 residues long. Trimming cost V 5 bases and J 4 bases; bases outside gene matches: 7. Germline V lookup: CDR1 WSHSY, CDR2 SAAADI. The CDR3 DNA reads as TGCGCCAGCAGTCAGACAGGGACGGGCACTGAAGCTTTCTTT. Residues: CASSQTGTGTEAFF.

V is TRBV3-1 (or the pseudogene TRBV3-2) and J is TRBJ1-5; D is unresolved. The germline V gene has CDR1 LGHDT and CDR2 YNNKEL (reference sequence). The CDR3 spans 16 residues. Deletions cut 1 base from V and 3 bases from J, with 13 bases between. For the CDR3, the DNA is TGTGCCAGCAGCCAAGGAGGTTTAACTTTCAATCAGCCCCAGCATTTT. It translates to CASSQGGLTFNQPQHF.

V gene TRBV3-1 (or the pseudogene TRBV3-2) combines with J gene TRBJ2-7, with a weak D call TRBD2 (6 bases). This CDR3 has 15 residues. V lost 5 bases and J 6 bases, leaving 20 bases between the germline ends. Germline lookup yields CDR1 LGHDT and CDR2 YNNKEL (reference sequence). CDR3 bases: TGTGCCAGCAGCTGGGGAGATGGGGGGAGCGGCGAGCAGTACTTC. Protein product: CASSWGDGGSGEQYF.

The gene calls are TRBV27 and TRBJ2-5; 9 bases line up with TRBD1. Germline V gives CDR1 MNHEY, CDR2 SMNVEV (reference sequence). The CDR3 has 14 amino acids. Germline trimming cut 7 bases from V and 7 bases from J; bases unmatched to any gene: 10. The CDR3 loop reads CASKPGQGRGTQYF. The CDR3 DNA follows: TGTGCCAGCAAACCGGGACAGGGTCGGGGGACCCAGTACTTC.

This CDR3 is CASSIVAGAGETQYF. The CDR3 DNA is TGCGCCAGCAGTATAGTAGCGGGAGCGGGGGAGACCCAGTACTTC. The V gene is TRBV10-2, the J gene TRBJ2-5, with 9 bases matching TRBD2. The germline V gene has CDR1 WSHSY and CDR2 SAAADI. V was clipped by 5 bases and J by 5 bases; unmatched bases: 9. This CDR3 is built from 15 residues.

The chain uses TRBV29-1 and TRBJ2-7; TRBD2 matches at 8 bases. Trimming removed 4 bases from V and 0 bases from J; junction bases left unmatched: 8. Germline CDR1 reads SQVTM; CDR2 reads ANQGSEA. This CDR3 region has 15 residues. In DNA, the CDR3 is TGCAGCGTTGGGGTCACTAGCGGATTCTCCTACGAGCAGTACTTC. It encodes CSVGVTSGFSYEQYF.

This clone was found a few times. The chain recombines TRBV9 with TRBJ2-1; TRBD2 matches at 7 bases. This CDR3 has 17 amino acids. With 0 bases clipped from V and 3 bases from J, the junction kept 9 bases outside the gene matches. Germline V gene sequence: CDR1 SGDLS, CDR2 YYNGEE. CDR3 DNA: TGTGCCAGCAGCGTAGCTACTCCGGGCGGGAGCTACAATGAGCAGTTCTTC. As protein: CASSVATPGGSYNEQFF.

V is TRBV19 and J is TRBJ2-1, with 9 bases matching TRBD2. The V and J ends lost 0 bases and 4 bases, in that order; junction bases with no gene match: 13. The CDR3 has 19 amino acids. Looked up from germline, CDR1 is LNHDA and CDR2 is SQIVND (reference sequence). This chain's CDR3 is CASSIDLGREGQTYNEQFF. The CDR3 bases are TGTGCCAGTAGTATAGATCTGGGGCGGGAGGGCCAGACGTACAATGAGCAGTTCTTC.

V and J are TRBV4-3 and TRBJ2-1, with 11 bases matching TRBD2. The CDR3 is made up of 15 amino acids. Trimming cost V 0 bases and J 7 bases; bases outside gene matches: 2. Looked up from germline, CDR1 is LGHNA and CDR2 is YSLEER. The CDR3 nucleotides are TGCGCCAGCAGCCAAGATTTAGCGGGGGGGAATGAGCAGTTCTTC. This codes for CASSQDLAGGNEQFF.

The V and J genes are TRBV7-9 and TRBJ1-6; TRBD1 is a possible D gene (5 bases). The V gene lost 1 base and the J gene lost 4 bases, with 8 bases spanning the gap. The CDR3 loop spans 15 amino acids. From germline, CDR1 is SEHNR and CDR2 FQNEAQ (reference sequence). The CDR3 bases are TGTGCCAGCAGCTTAGATACAGGTTATAATTCACCCCTCCACTTT. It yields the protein CASSLDTGYNSPLHF.